This TCR beta chain originates from a study of glioma-infiltrating T cells. The iRepertoire nested amplicon-rescue multiplex PCR amplified TCR alpha and beta CDR3s from RNA. In TCRdb, the multiplex PCR reads were re-called with MiXCR into one record per CDR3 protein. This sample has some 130,000 distinct CDR3 sequences; approximately 24% occur once, and the top ten carry over 25%. The germline CDR1 and CDR2 sequences are SGHDN and FVKESK. V lost 0 bases, J lost 4 bases, and 7 bases lay in between. CDR3 length: 14 amino acids. This clonotype was seen a few times. The specimen was glioma tissue, nonneoplastic brain tissue, or PBMCs (not recorded which). The genes are TRBV14 and TRBJ2-1; D remains ambiguous. This TCR derives from a human donor with low-grade glioma or glioblastoma, undergoing nonglioma brain surgery, or in good health (not recorded which). CDR3 sequence reads: CASSQDYGYNEQFF. CDR3 in DNA: TGTGCCAGCAGCCAAGACTACGGATACAATGAGCAGTTCTTC.